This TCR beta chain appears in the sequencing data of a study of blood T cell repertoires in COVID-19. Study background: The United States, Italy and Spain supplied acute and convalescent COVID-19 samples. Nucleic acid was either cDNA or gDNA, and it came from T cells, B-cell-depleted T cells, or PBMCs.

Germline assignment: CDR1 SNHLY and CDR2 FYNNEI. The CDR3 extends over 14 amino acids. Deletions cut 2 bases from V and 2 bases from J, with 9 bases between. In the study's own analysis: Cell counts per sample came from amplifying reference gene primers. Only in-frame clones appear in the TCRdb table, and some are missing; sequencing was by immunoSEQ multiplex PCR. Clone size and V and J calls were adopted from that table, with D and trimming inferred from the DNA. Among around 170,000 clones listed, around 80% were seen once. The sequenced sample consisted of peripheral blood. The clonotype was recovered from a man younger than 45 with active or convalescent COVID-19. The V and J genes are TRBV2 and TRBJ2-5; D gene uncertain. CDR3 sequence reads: CASSEWPEQETQYF. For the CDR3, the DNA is TGTGCCAGCAGTGAATGGCCGGAGCAAGAGACCCAGTACTTC.